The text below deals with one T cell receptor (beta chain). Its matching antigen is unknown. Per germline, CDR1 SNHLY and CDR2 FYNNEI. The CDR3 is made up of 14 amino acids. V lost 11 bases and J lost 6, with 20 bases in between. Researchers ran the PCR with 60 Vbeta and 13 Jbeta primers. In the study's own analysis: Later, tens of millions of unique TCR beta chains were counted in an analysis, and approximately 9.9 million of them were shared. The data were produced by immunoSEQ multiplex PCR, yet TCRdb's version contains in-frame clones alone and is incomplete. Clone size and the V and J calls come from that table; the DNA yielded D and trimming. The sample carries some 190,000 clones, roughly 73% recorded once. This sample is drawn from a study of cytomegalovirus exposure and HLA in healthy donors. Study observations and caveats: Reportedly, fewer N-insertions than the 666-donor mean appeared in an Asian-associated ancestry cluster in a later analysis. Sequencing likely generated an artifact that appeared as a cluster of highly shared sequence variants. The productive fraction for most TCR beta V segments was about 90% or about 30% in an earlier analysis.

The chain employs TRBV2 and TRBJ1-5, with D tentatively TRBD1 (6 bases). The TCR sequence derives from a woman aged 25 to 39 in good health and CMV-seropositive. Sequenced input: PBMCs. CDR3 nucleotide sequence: TGTGCCGGATGGCCAGGGGTCCCTGGTCAGCCCCAGCATTTT. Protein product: CAGWPGVPGQPQHF. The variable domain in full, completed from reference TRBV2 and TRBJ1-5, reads EPEVTQTPSHQVTQMGQEVILRCVPISNHLYFYWYRQILGQKVEFLVSFYNNEISEKSEIFDDQFSVERPDGSNFTLKIRSTKLEDSAMYFCAGWPGVPGQPQHFGDGTRLSIL.